This T cell receptor (beta chain) was found in a study of regulatory T cells in long-lasting Graves disease. Whole-study findings and limits: Sample size was small, which may have lowered accuracy. Those with persistent Graves' had less TCR diversity than newly diagnosed patients.

In building TCR beta libraries, iRepertoire HTBI primers were used together with Arm-PCR of CDR3 regions. Using its own MiXCR run on the multiplex PCR reads, TCRdb lists one record per CDR3 protein. Of about 450,000 distinct CDR3 sequences detected, around 15% appear once; the ten largest clones hold roughly a tenth. Germline values: CDR1 SEHNR, CDR2 FQNEAQ (reference sequence). The germline V and J ends were trimmed by 6 bases and 1 base, with 12 bases remaining between them. The CDR3 consists of 14 residues. Time point reported: newly diagnosed GD, antithyroid drugs for less than 3 months. With RNA extracted from PBMCs as input, the TCR library was made. Diagnosis followed American Thyroid Association guidelines for Graves' disease. Peripheral blood, around 9.4 milliliters of it, was drawn into EDTA tubes. As concerns this clonotype: Its antigen is unknown.

The sample was also linked to a second study, of T cells in Graves' hyperthyroidism and ophthalmopathy.

The sequence derives from a woman aged 25 to 39 with Graves disease. The chain combines TRBV7-9 with TRBJ1-2; TRBD1 is a possible D gene (6 bases). The specimen comprised peripheral blood mononuclear cells (PBMCs), sampled at new diagnosis, from a patient treated with antithyroid drugs. This CDR3 is CASRKGEDNYGYTF. In DNA, the CDR3 is TGTGCCAGCAGAAAGGGGGAGGATAACTATGGCTACACCTTC. The full variable domain, in which reference TRBV7-9 and TRBJ1-2 provide the parts outside the CDR3, is DTGVSQNPRHKITKRGQNVTFRCDPISEHNRLYWYRQTLGQGPEFLTYFQNEAQLEKSRLLSDRFSAERPKGSFSTLEIQRTEQGDSAMYLCASRKGEDNYGYTFGSGTRLTVV.